The sequence of this TCR beta chain was determined in a study of T cells in Graves' hyperthyroidism and ophthalmopathy. Note on this clonotype: Its antigen is unknown.

TCR beta CDR3 regions were amplified from RNA transcripts. First-round RT-PCR with HTBI primers amplified the TCR CDR3 region. TCRdb ran MiXCR on the multiplex PCR reads and lists one entry per CDR3 protein. This sample has some 770,000 distinct CDR3 sequences; roughly 17% occur once, and the top ten carry under 10%. The CDR3 is 13 residues long. Trimming took 5 bases from V and 6 from J; bases not matched to a gene: 6. Germline lookup yields CDR1 SEHNR and CDR2 FQNEAQ (reference sequence). Whole-study results and caveats: In validation, the model predicted ophthalmopathy. These predictions came a median about 6.8 months before onset. Within blood appeared most thyroid clonotypes that had expanded above 0.001.

The chain joins TRBV7-9 to TRBJ1-1; 7 nucleotides agree with TRBD1. The sequence derives from a man aged 18 to 30 with Graves' hyperthyroidism. The material sequenced was blood. Here the CDR3 DNA reads TGTGCCAGCAGCCTAACAGGGGCCCCTGAAGCTTTCTTT. Its protein product is CASSLTGAPEAFF.